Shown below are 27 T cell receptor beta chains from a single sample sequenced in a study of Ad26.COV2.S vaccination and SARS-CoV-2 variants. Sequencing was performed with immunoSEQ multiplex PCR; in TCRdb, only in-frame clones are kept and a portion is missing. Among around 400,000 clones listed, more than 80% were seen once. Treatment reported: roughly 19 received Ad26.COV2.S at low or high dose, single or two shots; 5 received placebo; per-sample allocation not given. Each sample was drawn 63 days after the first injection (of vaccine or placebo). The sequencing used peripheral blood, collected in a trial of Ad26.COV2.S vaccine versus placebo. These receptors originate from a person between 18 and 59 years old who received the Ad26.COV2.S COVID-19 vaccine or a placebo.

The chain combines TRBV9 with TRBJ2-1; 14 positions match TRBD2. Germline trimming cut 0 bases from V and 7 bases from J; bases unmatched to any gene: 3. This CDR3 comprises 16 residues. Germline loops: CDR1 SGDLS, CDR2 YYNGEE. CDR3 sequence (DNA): TGTGCCAGCAGCGTAGCGGGACTAGCGGGAGTGAATGAGCAGTTCTTC. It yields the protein CASSVAGLAGVNEQFF. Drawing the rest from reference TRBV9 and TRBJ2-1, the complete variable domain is DSGVTQTPKHLITATGQRVTLRCSPRSGDLSVYWYQQSLDQGLQFLIQYYNGEERAKGNILERFSAQQFPDLHSELNLSSLELGDSALYFCASSVAGLAGVNEQFFGPGTRLTVL.

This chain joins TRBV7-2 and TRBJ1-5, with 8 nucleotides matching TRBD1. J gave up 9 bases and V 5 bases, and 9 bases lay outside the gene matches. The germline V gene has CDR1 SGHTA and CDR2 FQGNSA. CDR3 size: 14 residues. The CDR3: CASSIDRGFWPQHF. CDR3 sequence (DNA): TGTGCCAGCAGCATCGACAGGGGATTTTGGCCCCAGCATTTT.

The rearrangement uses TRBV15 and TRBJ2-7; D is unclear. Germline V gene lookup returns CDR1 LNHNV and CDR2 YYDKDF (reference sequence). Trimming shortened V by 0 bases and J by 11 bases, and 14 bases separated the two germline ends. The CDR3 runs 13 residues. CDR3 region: CATSRDTGRNKYF. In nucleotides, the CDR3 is TGTGCCACCAGCAGAGATACGGGCCGGAATAAGTACTTC.

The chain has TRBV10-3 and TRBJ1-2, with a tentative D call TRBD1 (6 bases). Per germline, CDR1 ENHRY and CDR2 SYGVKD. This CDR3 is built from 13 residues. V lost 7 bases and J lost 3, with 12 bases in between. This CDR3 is CAITEGHDYGYTF. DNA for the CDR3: TGTGCCATCACCGAGGGACACGACTATGGCTACACCTTC.

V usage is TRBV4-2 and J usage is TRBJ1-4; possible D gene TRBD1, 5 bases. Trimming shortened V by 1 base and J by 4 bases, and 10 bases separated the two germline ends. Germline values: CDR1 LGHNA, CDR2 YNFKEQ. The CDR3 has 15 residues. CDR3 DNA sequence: TGTGCCAGCAGCCAAGTGTGGGACCTTAATGAAAAACTGTTTTTT. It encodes CASSQVWDLNEKLFF.

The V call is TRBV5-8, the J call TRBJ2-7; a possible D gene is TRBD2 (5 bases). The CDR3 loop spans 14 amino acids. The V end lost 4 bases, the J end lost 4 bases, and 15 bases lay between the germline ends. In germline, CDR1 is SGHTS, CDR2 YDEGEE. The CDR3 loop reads CASSRLARAYEQYF. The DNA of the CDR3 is TGTGCCAGCAGCCGTCTAGCTAGGGCATACGAGCAGTACTTC.

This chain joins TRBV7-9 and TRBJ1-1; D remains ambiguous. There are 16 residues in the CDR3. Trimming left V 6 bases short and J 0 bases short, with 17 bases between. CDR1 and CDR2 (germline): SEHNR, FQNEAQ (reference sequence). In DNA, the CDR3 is TGTGCCAGCAGTCGTATAATTGTACCTATGAACACTGAAGCTTTCTTT. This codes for CASSRIIVPMNTEAFF.

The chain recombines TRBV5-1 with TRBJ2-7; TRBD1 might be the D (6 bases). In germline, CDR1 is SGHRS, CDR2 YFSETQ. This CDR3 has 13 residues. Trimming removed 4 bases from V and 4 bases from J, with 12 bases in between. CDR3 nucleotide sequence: TGCGCCAGCAGCCCGGACAGTATTTACGAGCAGTACTTC. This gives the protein CASSPDSIYEQYF.

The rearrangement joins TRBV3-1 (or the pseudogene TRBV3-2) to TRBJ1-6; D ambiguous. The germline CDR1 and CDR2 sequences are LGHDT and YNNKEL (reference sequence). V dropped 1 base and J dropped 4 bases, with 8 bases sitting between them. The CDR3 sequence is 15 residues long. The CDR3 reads CASSQVNGYNSPLHF. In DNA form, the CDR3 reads TGTGCCAGCAGCCAAGTCAATGGATATAATTCACCCCTCCACTTT.

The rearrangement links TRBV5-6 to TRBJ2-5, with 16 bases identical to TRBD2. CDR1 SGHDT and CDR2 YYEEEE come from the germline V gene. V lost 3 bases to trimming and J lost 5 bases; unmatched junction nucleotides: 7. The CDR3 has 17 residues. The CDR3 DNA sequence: TGTGCCAGCAGCTCGGGACTAGCGGGAGGGCCGGGGGAGACCCAGTACTTC. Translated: CASSSGLAGGPGETQYF. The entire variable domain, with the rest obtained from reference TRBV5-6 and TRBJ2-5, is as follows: DAGVTQSPTHLIKTRGQQVTLRCSPKSGHDTVSWYQQALGQGPQFIFQYYEEEERQRGNFPDRFSGHQFPNYSSELNVNALLLGDSALYLCASSSGLAGGPGETQYFGPGTRLLVL.

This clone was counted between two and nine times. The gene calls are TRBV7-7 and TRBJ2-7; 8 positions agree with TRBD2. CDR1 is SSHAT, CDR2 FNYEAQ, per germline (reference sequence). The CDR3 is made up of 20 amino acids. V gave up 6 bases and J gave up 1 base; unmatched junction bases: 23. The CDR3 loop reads CASRPITPLAESPGSYEQYF. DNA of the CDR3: TGTGCCAGCAGGCCTATAACGCCACTAGCGGAGTCGCCCGGGTCCTACGAGCAGTACTTC.

CDR3 in DNA: TGTGCCAGCACCTCGGCGGGAGGAACGGATACGCAGTATTTT. Its translation: CASTSAGGTDTQYF. This chain uses TRBV10-3 with TRBJ2-3; TRBD2 aligns across 8 bases. The CDR3 is 14 residues long. The germline V gene has CDR1 ENHRY and CDR2 SYGVKD. The junction had 12 bases not matched to a gene; V was cut back by 10 bases and J by 6 bases.

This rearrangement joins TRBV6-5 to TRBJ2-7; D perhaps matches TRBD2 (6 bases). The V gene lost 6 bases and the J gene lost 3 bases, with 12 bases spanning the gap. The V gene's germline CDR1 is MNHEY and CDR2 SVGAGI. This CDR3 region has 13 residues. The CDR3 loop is CASRDGGRYEQYF. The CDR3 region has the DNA TGTGCCAGCAGAGACGGGGGTCGCTACGAGCAGTACTTC.

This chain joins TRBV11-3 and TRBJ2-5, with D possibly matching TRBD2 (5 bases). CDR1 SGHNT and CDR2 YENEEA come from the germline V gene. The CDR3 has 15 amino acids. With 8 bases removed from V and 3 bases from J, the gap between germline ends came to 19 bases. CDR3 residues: CASGLLLEEKETQYF. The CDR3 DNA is TGTGCCAGCGGACTTCTCCTGGAAGAGAAAGAGACCCAGTACTTC.

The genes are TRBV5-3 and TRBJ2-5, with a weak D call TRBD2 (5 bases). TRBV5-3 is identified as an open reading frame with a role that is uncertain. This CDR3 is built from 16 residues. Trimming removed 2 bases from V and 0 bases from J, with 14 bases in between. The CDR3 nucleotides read TGTGCCAGAAGCTTCCCACAGCGGTCGTACCAAGAGACCCAGTACTTC. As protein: CARSFPQRSYQETQYF.

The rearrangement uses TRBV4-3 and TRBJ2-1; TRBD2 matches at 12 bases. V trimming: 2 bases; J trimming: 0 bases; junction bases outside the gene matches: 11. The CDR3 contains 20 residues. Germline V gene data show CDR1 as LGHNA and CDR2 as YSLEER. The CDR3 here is CASSQTPGLAGAYSYNEQFF. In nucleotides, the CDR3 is TGCGCCAGCAGCCAAACTCCGGGACTAGCGGGCGCCTACTCCTACAATGAGCAGTTCTTC.

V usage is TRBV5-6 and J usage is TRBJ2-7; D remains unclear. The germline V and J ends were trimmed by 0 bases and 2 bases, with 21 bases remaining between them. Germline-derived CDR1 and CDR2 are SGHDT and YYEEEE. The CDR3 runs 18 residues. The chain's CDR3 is CASSLGVRVSAAPYEQYF. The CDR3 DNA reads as TGTGCCAGCAGCTTGGGGGTTCGGGTAAGCGCGGCCCCCTACGAGCAGTACTTC.

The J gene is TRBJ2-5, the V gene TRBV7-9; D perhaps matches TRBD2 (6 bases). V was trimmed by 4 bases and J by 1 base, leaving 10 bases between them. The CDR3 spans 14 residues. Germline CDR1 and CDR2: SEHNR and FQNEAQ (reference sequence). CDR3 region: CASSSFGGQETQYF. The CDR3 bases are TGTGCCAGCAGCTCCTTCGGGGGCCAAGAGACCCAGTACTTC. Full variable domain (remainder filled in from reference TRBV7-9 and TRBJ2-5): DTGVSQNPRHKITKRGQNVTFRCDPISEHNRLYWYRQTLGQGPEFLTYFQNEAQLEKSRLLSDRFSAERPKGSFSTLEIQRTEQGDSAMYLCASSSFGGQETQYFGPGTRLLVL.

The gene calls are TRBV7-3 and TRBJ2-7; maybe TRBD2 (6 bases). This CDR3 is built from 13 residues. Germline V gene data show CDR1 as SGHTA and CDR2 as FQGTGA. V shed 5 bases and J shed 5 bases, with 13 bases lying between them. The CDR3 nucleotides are TGTGCCAGCAGCGCGGGACCGGGGCACGAGCAGTACTTC. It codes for CASSAGPGHEQYF.

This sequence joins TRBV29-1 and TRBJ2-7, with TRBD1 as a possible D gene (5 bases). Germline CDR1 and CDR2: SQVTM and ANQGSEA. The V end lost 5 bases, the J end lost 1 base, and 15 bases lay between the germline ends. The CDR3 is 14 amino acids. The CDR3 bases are TGCAGCGTTCGTTCCCTCGACAGATCCTACGAGCAGTACTTC. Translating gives CSVRSLDRSYEQYF.

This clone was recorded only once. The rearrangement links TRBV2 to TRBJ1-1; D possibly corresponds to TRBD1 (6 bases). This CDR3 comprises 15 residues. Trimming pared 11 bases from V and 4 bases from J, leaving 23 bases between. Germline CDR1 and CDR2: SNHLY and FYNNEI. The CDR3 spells CARGGGGIEGTEAFF. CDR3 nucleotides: TGTGCCCGCGGGGGAGGGGGGATTGAAGGCACTGAAGCTTTCTTT. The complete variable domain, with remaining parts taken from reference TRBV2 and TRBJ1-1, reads EPEVTQTPSHQVTQMGQEVILRCVPISNHLYFYWYRQILGQKVEFLVSFYNNEISEKSEIFDDQFSVERPDGSNFTLKIRSTKLEDSAMYFCARGGGGIEGTEAFFGQGTRLTVV.

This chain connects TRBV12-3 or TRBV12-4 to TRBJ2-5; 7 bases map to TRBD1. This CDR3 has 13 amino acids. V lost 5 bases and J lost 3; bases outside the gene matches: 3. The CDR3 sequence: CASSDRVEETQYF. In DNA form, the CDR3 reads TGTGCCAGCAGTGACAGGGTCGAAGAGACCCAGTACTTC.

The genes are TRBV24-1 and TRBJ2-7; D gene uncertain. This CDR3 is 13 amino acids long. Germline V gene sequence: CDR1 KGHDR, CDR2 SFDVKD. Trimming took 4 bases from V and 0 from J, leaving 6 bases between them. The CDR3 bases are TGTGCCACCAGTGAACCGGGCTCCTACGAGCAGTACTTC. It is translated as CATSEPGSYEQYF.

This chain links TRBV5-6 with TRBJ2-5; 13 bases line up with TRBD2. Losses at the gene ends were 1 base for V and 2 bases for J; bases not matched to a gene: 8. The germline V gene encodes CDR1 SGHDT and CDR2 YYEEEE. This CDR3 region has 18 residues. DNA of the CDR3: TGTGCCAGCAGCTTGTTCGGACTAGCGGGGGCTCTACAAGAGACCCAGTACTTC. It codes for CASSLFGLAGALQETQYF. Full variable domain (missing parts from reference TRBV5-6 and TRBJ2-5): DAGVTQSPTHLIKTRGQQVTLRCSPKSGHDTVSWYQQALGQGPQFIFQYYEEEERQRGNFPDRFSGHQFPNYSSELNVNALLLGDSALYLCASSLFGLAGALQETQYFGPGTRLLVL.

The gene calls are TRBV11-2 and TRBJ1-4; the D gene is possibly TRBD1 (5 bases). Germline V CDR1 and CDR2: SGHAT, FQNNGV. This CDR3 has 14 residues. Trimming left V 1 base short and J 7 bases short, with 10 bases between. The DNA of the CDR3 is TGTGCCAGCAGCTTAGGAGGGGCTATTGAAAAACTGTTTTTT. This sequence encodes CASSLGGAIEKLFF. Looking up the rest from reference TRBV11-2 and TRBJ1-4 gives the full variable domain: EAGVAQSPRYKIIEKRQSVAFWCNPISGHATLYWYQQILGQGPKLLIQFQNNGVVDDSQLPKDRFSAERLKGVDSTLKIQPAKLEDSAVYLCASSLGGAIEKLFFGSGTQLSVL.

This CDR3 is CASSQGWGSGGAQYF. DNA for the CDR3: TGTGCCAGCAGCCAAGGGTGGGGCTCGGGAGGAGCCCAGTACTTC. The chain carries TRBV3-1 (or the pseudogene TRBV3-2) and TRBJ2-5, with 7 nucleotides matching TRBD2. V shed 1 base, J shed 9 bases, and the junction held 11 bases outside the gene matches. The germline V gene encodes CDR1 LGHDT and CDR2 YNNKEL (reference sequence). This CDR3 has 15 amino acids.

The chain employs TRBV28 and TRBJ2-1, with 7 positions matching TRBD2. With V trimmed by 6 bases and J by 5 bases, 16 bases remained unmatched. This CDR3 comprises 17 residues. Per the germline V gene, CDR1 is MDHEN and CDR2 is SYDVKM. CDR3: CASSPVMRESLHNEQFF. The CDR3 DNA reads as TGTGCCAGCAGCCCGGTTATGCGGGAGAGCCTGCACAATGAGCAGTTCTTC.